Listed here are 2 T cell receptor beta chains from one sample, sequenced in a study of T cell responses to AZD1222 COVID-19 vaccine. The protocol was immunoSEQ multiplex PCR, while the TCRdb copy is restricted to in-frame clones and leaves out a portion. This sample has 150,000 to 200,000 clones, with approximately 94% found just once. Sequences were derived from peripheral blood, sampled 28 days after the second AZD1222 dose. The origin of the receptors is an adult who received the AZD1222 COVID-19 vaccine.

This chain uses TRBV7-2 with TRBJ1-6; D might be TRBD1 (5 bases). Trimming removed 2 bases at V and 10 bases at J, with 15 bases between. The germline CDR1 and CDR2 sequences are SGHTA and FQGNSA. The CDR3 sequence is 15 residues long. CDR3 DNA sequence: TGTGCCAGCAGCTTAATCGGGCAGGGAGGGTCACCCCTCCACTTT. It encodes CASSLIGQGGSPLHF.

The CDR3 reads CASRVDSLNTEAFF. The CDR3 DNA reads as TGTGCCAGCAGGGTGGACAGCTTGAACACTGAAGCTTTCTTT. The genes are TRBV7-9 and TRBJ1-1; maybe TRBD1 (6 bases). There are 14 residues in the CDR3. Germline V gene lookup returns CDR1 SEHNR and CDR2 FQNEAQ (reference sequence). Trimming removed 6 bases at V and 0 bases at J, with 11 bases between.